The clone carrying this TCR beta chain has at least ten counts. Its antigen is not identified. These data come from a study of T cell repertoires in cytomegalovirus infection. For the study at large: TCR beta signatures that were public indicated CMV infection and matching HLA type.

This CDR3 spans 14 amino acids. Germline CDR1 WSHSY, CDR2 SAAADI. J gave up 0 bases and V 5 bases, and 0 bases lay outside the gene matches. Study-wide findings and caveats: CMV-specific TCR beta clonotypes restricted by HLA-C were the ones dominating the ex vivo response. Using cumulative public TCR beta family frequency, the authors identified those who carried CMV together with the relevant HLA.

MiXCR, applied by TCRdb to the reads, yields one record per CDR3 protein. Of 400,000 to 550,000 distinct CDR3 sequences listed, about 11% are singletons. The sequence came from a human donor in good health (CMV status not recorded). Some clones in this sample may be carry-over from other donors' samples. Sequences were obtained from PBMCs. This chain links TRBV10-2 with TRBJ2-1, with TRBD2 matching over 8 bases. CDR3 DNA sequence: TGCGCCAGCAGTAGCGGGAGCTCCTACAATGAGCAGTTCTTC. Protein sequence: CASSSGSSYNEQFF.